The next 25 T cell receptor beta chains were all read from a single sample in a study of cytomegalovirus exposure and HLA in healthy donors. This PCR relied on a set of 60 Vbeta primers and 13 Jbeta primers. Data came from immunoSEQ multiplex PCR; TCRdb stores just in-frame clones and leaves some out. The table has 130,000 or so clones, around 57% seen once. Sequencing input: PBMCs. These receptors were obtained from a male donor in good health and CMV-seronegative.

The CDR3 sequence is CASRGLTAGTDTQYF. The CDR3 nucleotides read TGTGCCAGCAGGGGGCTTACGGCGGGCACAGATACGCAGTATTTT. The rearrangement joins TRBV6-1 to TRBJ2-3; maybe TRBD1 (5 bases). The CDR3 has 15 residues. Germline V gene data show CDR1 as MNHNS and CDR2 as SASEGT. V shed 6 bases and J shed 1 base, with 14 bases lying between them.

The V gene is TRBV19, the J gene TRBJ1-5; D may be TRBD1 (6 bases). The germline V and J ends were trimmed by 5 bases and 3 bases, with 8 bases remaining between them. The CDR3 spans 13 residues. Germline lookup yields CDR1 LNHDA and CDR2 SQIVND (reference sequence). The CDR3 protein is CASSQGPNQPQHF. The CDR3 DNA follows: TGTGCCAGTAGTCAGGGGCCCAATCAGCCCCAGCATTTT. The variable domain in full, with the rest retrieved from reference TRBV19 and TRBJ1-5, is DGGITQSPKYLFRKEGQNVTLSCEQNLNHDAMYWYRQDPGQGLRLIYYSQIVNDFQKGDIAEGYSVSREKKESFPLTVTSAQKNPTAFYLCASSQGPNQPQHFGDGTRLSIL.

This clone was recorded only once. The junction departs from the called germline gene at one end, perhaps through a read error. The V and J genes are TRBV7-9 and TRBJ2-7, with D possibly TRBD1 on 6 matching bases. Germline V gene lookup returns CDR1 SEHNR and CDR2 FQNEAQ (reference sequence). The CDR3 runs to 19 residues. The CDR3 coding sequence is TGTTCCAGCAGCTTAGGGCGTCGACCTGGGGGCGGAACTGAACTCGAGCAGTACTTC. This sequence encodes CSSSLGRRPGGGTELEQYF.

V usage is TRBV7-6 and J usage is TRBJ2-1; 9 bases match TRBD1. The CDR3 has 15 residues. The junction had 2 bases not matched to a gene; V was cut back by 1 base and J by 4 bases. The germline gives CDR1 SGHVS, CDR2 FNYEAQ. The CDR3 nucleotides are TGTGCCAGCAGCTTAGATGGACAGGGGTACAATGAGCAGTTCTTC. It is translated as CASSLDGQGYNEQFF.

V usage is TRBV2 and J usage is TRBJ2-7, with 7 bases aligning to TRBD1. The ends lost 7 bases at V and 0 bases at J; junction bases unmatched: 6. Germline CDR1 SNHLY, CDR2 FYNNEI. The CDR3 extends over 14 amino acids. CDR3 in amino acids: CASNRQGSSYEQYF. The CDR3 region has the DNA TGTGCCAGCAATAGACAGGGCTCCTCCTACGAGCAGTACTTC. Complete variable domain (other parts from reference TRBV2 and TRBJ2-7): EPEVTQTPSHQVTQMGQEVILRCVPISNHLYFYWYRQILGQKVEFLVSFYNNEISEKSEIFDDQFSVERPDGSNFTLKIRSTKLEDSAMYFCASNRQGSSYEQYFGPGTRLTVT.

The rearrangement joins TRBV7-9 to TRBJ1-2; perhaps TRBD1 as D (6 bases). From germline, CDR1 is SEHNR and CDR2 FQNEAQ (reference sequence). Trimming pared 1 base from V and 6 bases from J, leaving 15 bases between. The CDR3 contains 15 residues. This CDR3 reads CASSLDVLTGHGYTF. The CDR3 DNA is TGTGCCAGCAGCTTAGATGTCCTGACAGGCCATGGCTACACCTTC. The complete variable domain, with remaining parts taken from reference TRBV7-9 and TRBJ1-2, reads DTGVSQNPRHKITKRGQNVTFRCDPISEHNRLYWYRQTLGQGPEFLTYFQNEAQLEKSRLLSDRFSAERPKGSFSTLEIQRTEQGDSAMYLCASSLDVLTGHGYTFGSGTRLTVV.

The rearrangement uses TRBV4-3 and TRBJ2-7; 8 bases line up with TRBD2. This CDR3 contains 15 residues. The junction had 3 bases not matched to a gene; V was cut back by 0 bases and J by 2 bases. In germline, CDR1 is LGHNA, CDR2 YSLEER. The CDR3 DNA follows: TGCGCCAGCAGCCAAGAGAATAGCGGGACCTACGAGCAGTACTTC. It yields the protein CASSQENSGTYEQYF.

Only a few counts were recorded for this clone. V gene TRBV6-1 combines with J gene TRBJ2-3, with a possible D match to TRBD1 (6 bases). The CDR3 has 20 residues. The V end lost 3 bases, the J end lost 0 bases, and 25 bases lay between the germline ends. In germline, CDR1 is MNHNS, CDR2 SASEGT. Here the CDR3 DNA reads TGTGCCAGCAGTGAGGGGGCCATGGCCCCTGCTGCCTCTAGCACAGATACGCAGTATTTT. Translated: CASSEGAMAPAASSTDTQYF.

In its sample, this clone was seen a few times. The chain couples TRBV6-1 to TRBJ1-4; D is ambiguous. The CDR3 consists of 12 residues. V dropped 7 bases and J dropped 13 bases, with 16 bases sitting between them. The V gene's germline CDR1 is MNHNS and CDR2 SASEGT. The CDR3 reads CASTPSRFGLFF. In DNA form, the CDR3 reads TGTGCCAGCACCCCATCGAGGTTTGGACTGTTTTTT.

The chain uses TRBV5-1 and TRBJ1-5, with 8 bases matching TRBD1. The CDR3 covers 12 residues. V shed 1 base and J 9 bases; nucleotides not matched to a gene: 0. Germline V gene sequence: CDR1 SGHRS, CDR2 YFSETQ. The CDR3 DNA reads TGCGCCAGCAGCTTGACAGGGGGGCCCCAGCATTTT. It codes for CASSLTGGPQHF.

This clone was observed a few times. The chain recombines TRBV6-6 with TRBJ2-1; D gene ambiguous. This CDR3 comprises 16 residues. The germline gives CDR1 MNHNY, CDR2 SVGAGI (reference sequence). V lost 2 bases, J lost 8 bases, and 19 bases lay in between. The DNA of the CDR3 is TGTGCCAGCAGTTACGGTTCTAGTGTCTCCGGTGATGAGCAGTTCTTC. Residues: CASSYGSSVSGDEQFF.

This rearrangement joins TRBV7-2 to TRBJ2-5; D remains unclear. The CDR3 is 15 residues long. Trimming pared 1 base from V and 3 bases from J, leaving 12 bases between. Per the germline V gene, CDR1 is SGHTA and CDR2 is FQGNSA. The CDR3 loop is CASSLGVTGEETQYF. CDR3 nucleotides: TGTGCCAGCAGCTTAGGAGTTACTGGAGAAGAGACCCAGTACTTC.

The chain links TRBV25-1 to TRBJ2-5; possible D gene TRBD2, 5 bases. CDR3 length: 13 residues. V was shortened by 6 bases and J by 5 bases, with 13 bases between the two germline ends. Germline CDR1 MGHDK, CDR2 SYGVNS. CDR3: CASSPLGVETQYF. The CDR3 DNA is TGTGCCAGCAGCCCTCTCGGGGTCGAGACCCAGTACTTC. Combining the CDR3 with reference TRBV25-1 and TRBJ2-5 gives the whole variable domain EADIYQTPRYLVIGTGKKITLECSQTMGHDKMYWYQQDPGMELHLIHYSYGVNSTEKGDLSSESTVSRIRTEHFPLTLESARPSHTSQYLCASSPLGVETQYFGPGTRLLVL.

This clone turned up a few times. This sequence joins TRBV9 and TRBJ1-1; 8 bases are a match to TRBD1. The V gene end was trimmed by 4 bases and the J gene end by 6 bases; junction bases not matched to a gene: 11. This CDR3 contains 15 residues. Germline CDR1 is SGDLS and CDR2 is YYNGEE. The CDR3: CASSSVTGGVPEAFF. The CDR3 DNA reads TGTGCCAGCAGCTCTGTTACAGGGGGGGTCCCTGAAGCTTTCTTT.

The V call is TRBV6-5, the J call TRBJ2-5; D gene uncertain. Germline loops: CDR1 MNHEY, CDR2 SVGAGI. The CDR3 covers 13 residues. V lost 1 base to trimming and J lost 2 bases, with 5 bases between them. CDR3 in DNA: TGTGCCAGCAGTTACTGGCAGCAAGAGACCCAGTACTTC. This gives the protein CASSYWQQETQYF.

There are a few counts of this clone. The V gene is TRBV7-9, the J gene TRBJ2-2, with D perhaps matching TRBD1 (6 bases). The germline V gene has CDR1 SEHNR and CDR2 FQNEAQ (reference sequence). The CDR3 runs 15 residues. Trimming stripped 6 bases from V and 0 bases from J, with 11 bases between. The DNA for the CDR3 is TGTGCCAGCAGGCCACAGGGAGCGAACACCGGGGAGCTGTTTTTT. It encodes CASRPQGANTGELFF.

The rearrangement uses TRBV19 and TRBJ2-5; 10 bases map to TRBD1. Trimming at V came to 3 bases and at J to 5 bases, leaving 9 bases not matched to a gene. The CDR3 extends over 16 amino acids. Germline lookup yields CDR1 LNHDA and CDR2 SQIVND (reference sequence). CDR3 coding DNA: TGTGCCAGTAGTATCCTCGGGGGACAGGGGATTGAGACCCAGTACTTC. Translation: CASSILGGQGIETQYF.

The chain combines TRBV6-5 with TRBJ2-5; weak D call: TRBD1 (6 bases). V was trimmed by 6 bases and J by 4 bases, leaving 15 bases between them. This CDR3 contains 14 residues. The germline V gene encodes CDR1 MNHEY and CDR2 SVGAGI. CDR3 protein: CASSSAGVPETQYF. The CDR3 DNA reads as TGTGCCAGCAGCTCCGCAGGGGTGCCAGAGACCCAGTACTTC.

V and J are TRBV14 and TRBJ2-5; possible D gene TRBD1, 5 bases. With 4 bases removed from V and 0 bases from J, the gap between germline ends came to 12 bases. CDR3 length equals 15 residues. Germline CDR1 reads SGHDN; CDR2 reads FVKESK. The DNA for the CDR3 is TGTGCCAGCAGCCTCCTGACAGACCACCAAGAGACCCAGTACTTC. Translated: CASSLLTDHQETQYF.

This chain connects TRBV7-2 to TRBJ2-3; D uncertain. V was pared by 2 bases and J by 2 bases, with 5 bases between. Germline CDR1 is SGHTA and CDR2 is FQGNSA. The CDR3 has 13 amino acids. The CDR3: CASSLTYTDTQYF. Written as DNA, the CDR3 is TGTGCCAGCAGCTTAACCTACACAGATACGCAGTATTTT. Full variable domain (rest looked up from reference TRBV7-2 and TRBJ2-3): GAGVSQSPSNKVTEKGKDVELRCDPISGHTALYWYRQSLGQGLEFLIYFQGNSAPDKSGLPSDRFSAERTGGSVSTLTIQRTQQEDSAVYLCASSLTYTDTQYFGPGTRLTVL.

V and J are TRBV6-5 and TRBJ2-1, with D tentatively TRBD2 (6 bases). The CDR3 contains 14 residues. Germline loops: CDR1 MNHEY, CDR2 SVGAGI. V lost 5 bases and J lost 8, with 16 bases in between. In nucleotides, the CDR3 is TGTGCCAGCAGTCGGGACTTCGGTAAAGATGAGCAGTTCTTC. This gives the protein CASSRDFGKDEQFF.

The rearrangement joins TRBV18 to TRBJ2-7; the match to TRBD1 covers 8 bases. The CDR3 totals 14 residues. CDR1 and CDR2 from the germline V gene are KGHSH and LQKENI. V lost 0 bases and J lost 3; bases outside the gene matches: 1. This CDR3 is CASSPPGQDYEQYF. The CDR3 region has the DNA TGTGCCAGCTCACCACCGGGACAGGACTACGAGCAGTACTTC.

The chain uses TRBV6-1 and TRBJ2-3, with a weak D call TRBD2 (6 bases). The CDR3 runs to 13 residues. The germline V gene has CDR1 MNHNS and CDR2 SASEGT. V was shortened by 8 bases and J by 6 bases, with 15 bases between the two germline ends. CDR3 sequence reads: CASRTEGLDTQYF. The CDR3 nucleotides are TGTGCCAGCCGGACGGAGGGCCTGGATACGCAGTATTTT.

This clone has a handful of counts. The CDR3 nucleotides are TGTGCCAGTACCGGGACTGAAGTTAAACAGACTGAAGCTTTCTTT. It yields the protein CASTGTEVKQTEAFF. The genes are TRBV10-3 and TRBJ1-1; tentative D call: TRBD1 (5 bases). The CDR3 length is 15 residues. The ends were cut back, 10 bases at V and 5 bases at J, with 23 bases in the middle. CDR1 is ENHRY, CDR2 SYGVKD, per germline.

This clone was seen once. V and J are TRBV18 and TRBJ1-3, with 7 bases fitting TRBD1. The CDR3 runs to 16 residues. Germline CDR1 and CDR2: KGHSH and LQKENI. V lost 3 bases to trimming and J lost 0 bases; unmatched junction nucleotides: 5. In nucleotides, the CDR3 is TGTGCCAGCTCACCGGGACAGCCGAGCTCTGGAAACACCATATATTTT. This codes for CASSPGQPSSGNTIYF.